The 24 T cell receptor beta chains reported below all come from one sample, sequenced in a study of blood T cell repertoires in COVID-19. Sequencing was performed with immunoSEQ multiplex PCR; in TCRdb, only in-frame clones are kept and a portion is missing. Of around 200,000 clones in the sample, more than 65% were seen once. Sample: peripheral blood. These receptors came from a man aged 45 to 65 with active or convalescent COVID-19.

A remark on this clone: Other DNA sequences of this sample code for an identical CDR3. The J gene is TRBJ2-5, the V gene TRBV7-9; no reliable D call. Trimming shortened V by 4 bases and J by 2 bases, and 2 bases separated the two germline ends. Germline lookup yields CDR1 SEHNR and CDR2 FQNEAQ (reference sequence). The CDR3 extends over 11 amino acids. For the CDR3, the DNA is TGTGCCAGCAGCTCTCAAGAGACCCAGTACTTC. Amino acid sequence: CASSSQETQYF.

The CDR3 here is CASSVMRTGIADTQYF. In nucleotides, the CDR3 is TGTGCCAGCAGTGTTATGAGGACAGGGATCGCAGATACGCAGTATTTT. The chain recombines TRBV2 with TRBJ2-3; 8 bases line up with TRBD1. Trimming cost V 4 bases and J 4 bases; bases outside gene matches: 10. The germline CDR1 and CDR2 sequences are SNHLY and FYNNEI. The CDR3 covers 16 residues.

The chain links TRBV10-3 to TRBJ2-2; TRBD2 agrees at 10 bases. J was trimmed by 2 bases and V by 3 bases; bases with no gene match: 6. Germline V gene sequence: CDR1 ENHRY, CDR2 SYGVKD. The CDR3 is 17 residues long. Here the CDR3 DNA reads TGTGCCATCAGTGATCTAGCGGGGGCCATAAACACCGGGGAGCTGTTTTTT. Translated: CAISDLAGAINTGELFF.

V is TRBV7-6 and J is TRBJ2-3; maybe TRBD2 (6 bases). Germline V CDR1 and CDR2: SGHVS, FNYEAQ. CDR3 size: 17 residues. The ends were cut back, 6 bases at V and 0 bases at J, with 19 bases in the middle. The chain's CDR3 is CASRRGAGPVSTDTQYF. CDR3 coding DNA: TGTGCCAGCAGACGCGGGGCGGGGCCGGTCAGCACAGATACGCAGTATTTT. Using reference TRBV7-6 and TRBJ2-3 for the parts outside the CDR3, the full variable domain is GAGVSQSPRYKVTKRGQDVALRCDPISGHVSLYWYRQALGQGPEFLTYFNYEAQQDKSGLPNDRFSAERPEGSISTLTIQRTEQRDSAMYRCASRRGAGPVSTDTQYFGPGTRLTVL.

In its sample, this clone was seen a few times. The chain links TRBV6-5 to TRBJ1-2, with D perhaps TRBD1 (6 bases). CDR3 length: 15 residues. Trimming left V 6 bases short and J 3 bases short, with 17 bases between. Germline-derived CDR1 and CDR2 are MNHEY and SVGAGI. Here the CDR3 DNA reads TGTGCCAGCAGGCCCGTCGGGGGGGCAGACTATGGCTACACCTTC. Translation gives CASRPVGGADYGYTF.

V gene TRBV5-5 combines with J gene TRBJ2-7; D call uncertain. The ends were cut back, 6 bases at V and 2 bases at J, with 15 bases in the middle. Per the germline V gene, CDR1 is SGHKS and CDR2 is YYEKEE (reference sequence). This CDR3 is 14 amino acids long. DNA of the CDR3: TGTGCCAGCAATACGGCACTGACAACCTACGAGCAGTACTTC. Protein sequence: CASNTALTTYEQYF.

This chain links TRBV28 with TRBJ2-3, with D possibly TRBD2 on 5 matching bases. V lost 6 bases and J lost 5, with 15 bases in between. CDR1 MDHEN and CDR2 SYDVKM come from the germline V gene. This CDR3 has 14 residues. The CDR3 DNA sequence: TGTGCCAGCAGCCCCGTCCCACGGGGAGATACGCAGTATTTT. As protein: CASSPVPRGDTQYF.

The rearrangement links TRBV6-5 to TRBJ2-1, with 12 positions matching TRBD1. Unmatched junction bases numbered 7, after V lost 5 bases and J lost 8 bases. Germline loops: CDR1 MNHEY, CDR2 SVGAGI. The CDR3 runs to 15 residues. CDR3 region: CASSPGTGGGYEQFF. For the CDR3, the DNA is TGTGCCAGCAGTCCCGGGACAGGGGGCGGCTATGAGCAGTTCTTC.

This chain uses TRBV15 with TRBJ1-1; TRBD1 matches at 7 bases. Germline V CDR1 and CDR2: LNHNV, YYDKDF (reference sequence). With 6 bases clipped from V and 2 bases from J, the junction kept 6 bases outside the gene matches. The CDR3 has 14 residues. CDR3 bases: TGTGCCACCAGGCCGGACAGGATTAACACTGAAGCTTTCTTT. Encoded protein: CATRPDRINTEAFF.

This chain uses TRBV15 with TRBJ2-1; weak D call: TRBD1 (6 bases). Per the germline V gene, CDR1 is LNHNV and CDR2 is YYDKDF (reference sequence). The CDR3 has 19 amino acids. V lost 0 bases and J 9 bases, leaving 27 bases between the germline ends. The CDR3 loop is CATSRDRSRSGWGTSEQFF. CDR3 DNA sequence: TGTGCCACCAGCAGAGATAGGTCCAGGTCGGGTTGGGGGACAAGTGAGCAGTTCTTC.

This clone is a singleton in its sample. The rearrangement uses TRBV2 and TRBJ1-3; D is uncertain. The CDR3 spans 15 residues. Trimming shortened V by 6 bases and J by 0 bases, and 12 bases separated the two germline ends. Germline-derived CDR1 and CDR2 are SNHLY and FYNNEI. CDR3 residues: CASRNRVYSGNTIYF. The CDR3 region has the DNA TGTGCCAGCAGAAACCGGGTCTACTCTGGAAACACCATATATTTT.

The chain employs TRBV19 and TRBJ1-2, with 8 bases matching TRBD1. Germline-derived CDR1 and CDR2 are LNHDA and SQIVND (reference sequence). The CDR3 spans 14 residues. The J segment lost 0 bases and the V segment lost 6 bases, leaving 3 bases of the junction unmatched. The DNA of the CDR3 is TGTGCCAGTAGCGTACAGGGGGCTAACTATGGCTACACCTTC. This codes for CASSVQGANYGYTF.

The gene calls are TRBV30 and TRBJ1-3; D unclear. Germline loops: CDR1 GTSNPN, CDR2 SVGIG (reference sequence). CDR3 length equals 16 residues. With 4 bases removed from V and 0 bases from J, the gap between germline ends came to 16 bases. The DNA of the CDR3 is TGTGCCTGGACCCAGACTAACCGCTTCTCTGGAAACACCATATATTTT. Its translation is CAWTQTNRFSGNTIYF.

The rearrangement links TRBV3-1 (or the pseudogene TRBV3-2) to TRBJ1-6; unclear D gene. The V end was cut by 1 base, the J end by 9 bases, with 7 bases between. Germline lookup yields CDR1 LGHDT and CDR2 YNNKEL (reference sequence). This CDR3 is built from 13 residues. The CDR3: CASSQAGSSPLHF. The CDR3 region has the DNA TGTGCCAGCAGCCAAGCGGGGAGTTCACCCCTCCACTTT.

This sequence joins TRBV7-2 and TRBJ1-2, with D possibly being TRBD1 (6 bases). The CDR3 runs 14 residues. Germline V CDR1 and CDR2: SGHTA, FQGNSA. Trimming took off 5 bases at V and 2 bases at J, with 12 bases between the two ends. The CDR3, as DNA: TGTGCCAGCAGCCCGGACAGACTAAACTATGGCTACACCTTC. It yields the protein CASSPDRLNYGYTF.

This sequence joins TRBV5-6 and TRBJ1-1; D may be TRBD1 (6 bases). The CDR3 is made up of 13 amino acids. The V end was cut by 3 bases, the J end by 4 bases, with 10 bases between. Looked up from germline, CDR1 is SGHDT and CDR2 is YYEEEE. CDR3 bases: TGTGCCAGCAGCTACAGGGTAGGCACTGAAGCTTTCTTT. Translated, it gives CASSYRVGTEAFF. The whole variable domain, remainder taken from reference TRBV5-6 and TRBJ1-1, is DAGVTQSPTHLIKTRGQQVTLRCSPKSGHDTVSWYQQALGQGPQFIFQYYEEEERQRGNFPDRFSGHQFPNYSSELNVNALLLGDSALYLCASSYRVGTEAFFGQGTRLTVV.

This clone showed up many times. This chain links TRBV9 with TRBJ1-1; maybe TRBD1 (6 bases). Between the trimmed V and J ends, which lost 1 base and 3 bases, there was a span of 10 bases. There are 14 residues in the CDR3. Germline CDR1 is SGDLS and CDR2 is YYNGEE. The CDR3 coding sequence is TGTGCCAGCAGCGTATATGCAGGGGACACTGAAGCTTTCTTT. Translating gives CASSVYAGDTEAFF.

The chain combines TRBV19 with TRBJ1-4; perhaps TRBD1 as D (5 bases). V lost 7 bases to trimming and J lost 2 bases, with 14 bases between them. In germline, CDR1 is LNHDA, CDR2 SQIVND (reference sequence). CDR3 length equals 15 residues. CDR3: CASTRWGSTNEKLFF. In DNA form, the CDR3 reads TGTGCCAGTACTCGGTGGGGCAGCACTAATGAAAAACTGTTTTTT.

This clone occurred a few times. This rearrangement joins TRBV7-2 to TRBJ2-7; 9 nucleotides line up with TRBD2. Trimming at V came to 0 bases and at J to 1 base, leaving 1 base not matched to a gene. The germline gives CDR1 SGHTA, CDR2 FQGNSA. This CDR3 region has 15 residues. The CDR3 coding sequence is TGTGCCAGCAGCTTAGCAGCGGGGGGTTCCTACGAGCAGTACTTC. It translates to CASSLAAGGSYEQYF.

The chain combines TRBV19 with TRBJ2-2, with 9 bases lining up with TRBD1. Germline CDR1 reads LNHDA; CDR2 reads SQIVND (reference sequence). The V gene end was trimmed by 4 bases and the J gene end by 0 bases; junction bases not matched to a gene: 3. The CDR3 covers 16 residues. CDR3: CASSRGTGTNTGELFF. The CDR3 DNA reads TGTGCCAGTAGTAGAGGGACAGGGACGAACACCGGGGAGCTGTTTTTT.

The chain has TRBV5-4 and TRBJ2-7; TRBD1 aligns across 8 bases. The germline V gene has CDR1 SGHNT and CDR2 YYREEE (reference sequence). This CDR3 comprises 14 residues. After removal of 4 bases from V and 3 bases from J, the junction contained 6 bases not matched to a gene. CDR3 coding DNA: TGTGCCAGCAGCCGCCGTACAGGGGGCTACGAGCAGTACTTC. Encoded protein: CASSRRTGGYEQYF.

This clone was counted a few times. The chain combines TRBV28 with TRBJ1-2; D unresolved. Trimming removed 2 bases at V and 6 bases at J, with 13 bases between. This CDR3 is built from 14 residues. The germline V gene has CDR1 MDHEN and CDR2 SYDVKM. The CDR3 region is CASSLEQIIHGYTF. Written as DNA, the CDR3 is TGTGCCAGCAGTTTAGAACAGATTATTCATGGCTACACCTTC.

The CDR3 sequence is CASSPGTGASEQFF. The CDR3 nucleotides are TGTGCCAGCAGCCCCGGGACAGGGGCGAGTGAGCAGTTCTTC. The V gene is TRBV11-3, the J gene TRBJ2-1; TRBD1 agrees at 10 bases. This CDR3 has 14 amino acids. V dropped 5 bases and J dropped 9; count of bases not matched to a gene: 7. Germline-derived CDR1 and CDR2 are SGHNT and YENEEA.

The V and J genes are TRBV5-4 and TRBJ2-7; TRBD1 is a possible D gene (7 bases). The V gene's germline CDR1 is SGHNT and CDR2 YYREEE (reference sequence). The CDR3 is 15 amino acids. Trimming shortened V by 4 bases and J by 0 bases, and 14 bases separated the two germline ends. The CDR3 DNA follows: TGTGCCAGCAGCCCAGGGGGGAGAAGCTCCTACGAGCAGTACTTC. Its protein is CASSPGGRSSYEQYF.